Below are 27 T cell receptor beta chains sequenced from a single sample in a study of a mutant IDH1 vaccine in newly diagnosed glioma. Their target antigens are unknown. Time point here: week 5, during vaccination. The investigators gave 300 ug of mutant IDH1 20-mer peptide in each vaccine dose, together with topical imiquimod. Generated by immunoSEQ multiplex PCR, the TCRdb table keeps only in-frame clones and is missing some. This sample has around 51,000 clones, with around four fifths found just once. The specimen comprised PBMCs, sampled from a glioma patient whose treatment included an IDH1 peptide vaccine. These receptors were collected from a woman between 35 and 50 years old with glioma.

V is TRBV6-1 and J is TRBJ1-1; TRBD1 might be the D (5 bases). The germline gives CDR1 MNHNS, CDR2 SASEGT. There are 14 residues in the CDR3. Between the trimmed V and J ends, which lost 2 bases and 10 bases, there was a span of 17 bases. The CDR3 here is CASSESPGPLPAFF. The CDR3, as DNA: TGTGCCAGCAGTGAATCCCCGGGACCCCTTCCAGCTTTCTTT.

CDR3 in DNA: TGTGCCATCAGTGGAGCAGGGGAGGGAAATGAAAAACTGTTTTTT. Translation: CAISGAGEGNEKLFF. The rearrangement joins TRBV10-3 to TRBJ1-4, with D maybe TRBD1 (6 bases). Looked up from germline, CDR1 is ENHRY and CDR2 is SYGVKD. This CDR3 has 15 residues. Trimming removed 4 bases from V and 5 bases from J, with 14 bases in between.

This clone was counted between two and nine times. This chain joins TRBV12-5 and TRBJ2-7; D may correspond to TRBD1 or TRBD2 (7 bases each). Per the germline V gene, CDR1 is LGHNT and CDR2 is FRNRAP. CDR3 length equals 15 residues. The V gene lost 0 bases and the J gene lost 2 bases, with 11 bases spanning the gap. The CDR3 coding sequence is TGTGCTAGTGGTTTGGTCCCAGGGGGGGCCTACGAGCAGTACTTC. Amino acid sequence: CASGLVPGGAYEQYF.

The chain joins TRBV7-2 to TRBJ1-2; possible D gene TRBD1, 5 bases. Trimming pared 1 base from V and 8 bases from J, leaving 11 bases between. CDR1 and CDR2 from the germline V gene are SGHTA and FQGNSA. This CDR3 region has 13 residues. CDR3 sequence: CASSLGGAYGYTF. CDR3 DNA: TGTGCCAGCAGCTTAGGTGGGGCATACGGCTACACCTTC.

The chain couples TRBV7-6 to TRBJ2-7, with 12 bases identical to TRBD2. This CDR3 comprises 18 residues. V was clipped by 5 bases and J by 6 bases; unmatched bases: 17. In germline, CDR1 is SGHVS, CDR2 FNYEAQ. The CDR3 DNA is TGTGCCAGCAGCCGAGCCGGACTAGCGGGGCGATCGCTTTCCGAGCAGTACTTC. Protein: CASSRAGLAGRSLSEQYF.

This clone was counted between two and nine times. The J gene is TRBJ1-1, the V gene TRBV7-8; D is unclear. The ends were cut back, 1 base at V and 11 bases at J, with 11 bases in the middle. CDR3 length: 12 amino acids. Germline V gene lookup returns CDR1 SGHVS and CDR2 FQNEAQ. The CDR3: CASSLVGLHAFF. The CDR3 DNA is TGTGCCAGCAGCTTAGTTGGACTCCACGCTTTCTTT.

This clone was counted only a few times. The chain links TRBV30 to TRBJ2-2, with D perhaps being TRBD1 or TRBD2 (5 bases each). CDR3 length equals 11 residues. Between the trimmed V and J ends, which lost 5 bases and 5 bases, there was a span of 6 bases. Germline V gives CDR1 GTSNPN, CDR2 SVGIG (reference sequence). The CDR3 here is CAWGGTGELFF. The DNA for the CDR3 is TGTGCCTGGGGGGGAACCGGGGAGCTGTTTTTT.

The chain recombines TRBV7-9 with TRBJ1-3; 7 positions match TRBD1. The V and J ends lost 5 bases and 0 bases, in that order; junction bases with no gene match: 7. The germline gives CDR1 SEHNR, CDR2 FQNEAQ (reference sequence). The CDR3 is 16 residues long. The CDR3 coding sequence is TGTGCCAGCAGCGGCTATACAGGGGCCTCTGGAAACACCATATATTTT. This sequence encodes CASSGYTGASGNTIYF.

The chain links TRBV5-1 to TRBJ2-1; 11 nucleotides line up with TRBD1. V shed 4 bases and J 4 bases; nucleotides not matched to a gene: 4. The CDR3 is 15 amino acids. Looked up from germline, CDR1 is SGHRS and CDR2 is YFSETQ. The CDR3 sequence is CASSAGTGGYNEQFF. In DNA, the CDR3 is TGCGCCAGCAGCGCCGGGACAGGGGGATACAATGAGCAGTTCTTC.

V is TRBV5-4 and J is TRBJ2-7; D gene unclear. This CDR3 region has 14 residues. CDR1 and CDR2 from the germline V gene are SGHNT and YYREEE (reference sequence). Trimming removed 3 bases at V and 1 base at J, with 11 bases between. The CDR3: CASSSDLTSYEQYF. CDR3 nucleotides: TGTGCCAGCAGCTCGGACCTCACGTCCTACGAGCAGTACTTC.

The chain employs TRBV27 and TRBJ1-3, with D unclear. There are 16 residues in the CDR3. V gave up 4 bases and J gave up 3 bases, with 16 bases separating them. Germline CDR1 and CDR2: MNHEY and SMNVEV (reference sequence). The CDR3 DNA is TGTGCCAGCAGTTCCATTGGGCCATGGGGTGGAAACACCATATATTTT. Protein product: CASSSIGPWGGNTIYF.

The V and J genes are TRBV4-2 and TRBJ2-1, with 7 bases identical to TRBD2. CDR3 size: 18 residues. Losses at the gene ends were 0 bases for V and 4 bases for J; bases not matched to a gene: 12. Germline V gene data show CDR1 as LGHNA and CDR2 as YNFKEQ. CDR3 bases: TGTGCCAGCAGCCAAGATGAAATAGCGGGTGGGCTATACAATGAGCAGTTCTTC. Protein: CASSQDEIAGGLYNEQFF.

CDR3 region: CASSFYGTGGGNTIYF. CDR3 coding DNA: TGTGCCAGCAGCTTCTATGGGACAGGGGGCGGAAACACCATATATTTT. V usage is TRBV7-2 and J usage is TRBJ1-3; 12 bases agree with TRBD1. The CDR3 loop spans 16 amino acids. The germline V gene has CDR1 SGHTA and CDR2 FQGNSA. V shed 3 bases, J shed 4 bases, and the junction held 4 bases outside the gene matches.

V is TRBV5-6 and J is TRBJ1-4; the D is unclear. The CDR3 covers 14 residues. From germline, CDR1 is SGHDT and CDR2 YYEEEE. Deletions cut 4 bases from V and 7 bases from J, with 14 bases between. The CDR3 DNA sequence: TGTGCCAGCAGCCGCCGGGCCAGCCCTGAAAAACTGTTTTTT. Translation: CASSRRASPEKLFF.

This clone has only a few counts. The chain uses TRBV30 and TRBJ1-2; D perhaps matches TRBD1 (5 bases). CDR1 GTSNPN and CDR2 SVGIG come from the germline V gene (reference sequence). Trimming removed 1 base from V and 7 bases from J, with 10 bases in between. This CDR3 has 12 amino acids. The CDR3 bases are TGTGCCTGGAGTGGGTCAGGGTTTGGCTACACCTTC. The encoded protein is CAWSGSGFGYTF.

This chain uses TRBV5-4 with TRBJ1-3, with a weak D call TRBD1 (5 bases). Trimming took 5 bases from V and 4 from J, leaving 10 bases between them. Germline assignment: CDR1 SGHNT and CDR2 YYREEE (reference sequence). This CDR3 region has 13 residues. This CDR3 is CASRRSGGNTIYF. In nucleotides, the CDR3 is TGTGCCAGCAGACGATCAGGGGGAAACACCATATATTTT.

V usage is TRBV5-6 and J usage is TRBJ2-5; TRBD2 might be the D (5 bases). Trimming took off 4 bases at V and 7 bases at J, with 11 bases between the two ends. The CDR3 is made up of 12 amino acids. Germline V gene sequence: CDR1 SGHDT, CDR2 YYEEEE. The CDR3 here is CASSRGRGTQYF. In DNA, the CDR3 is TGTGCCAGCAGCCGCGGCCGGGGGACCCAGTACTTC.

The chain recombines TRBV6-1 with TRBJ1-5; 7 nucleotides line up with TRBD1. Unmatched junction bases numbered 8, after V lost 4 bases and J lost 2 bases. Germline-derived CDR1 and CDR2 are MNHNS and SASEGT. The CDR3 sequence is 16 residues long. The CDR3 DNA sequence: TGTGCCAGCAGTGCATACCCAGGACAGGGCAATCAGCCCCAGCATTTT. Residues: CASSAYPGQGNQPQHF.

J is TRBJ1-2 and V is TRBV19, with D uncertain. The CDR3 length is 12 residues. The ends were cut back, 1 base at V and 4 bases at J, with 4 bases in the middle. Germline CDR1 LNHDA, CDR2 SQIVND (reference sequence). The CDR3 loop is CASSIALYGYTF. The CDR3, as DNA: TGTGCCAGTAGTATAGCCCTCTATGGCTACACCTTC.

The rearrangement links TRBV4-1 to TRBJ2-1, with D hard to call. Germline CDR1 MGHRA, CDR2 YSYEKL. This CDR3 comprises 12 residues. V was shortened by 0 bases and J by 16 bases, with 13 bases between the two germline ends. The CDR3 nucleotides are TGCGCCAGCAGCCAAGATCCCGACAACCCATTCTTC. Protein: CASSQDPDNPFF.

V and J are TRBV30 and TRBJ2-3; 10 bases are a match to TRBD2. The junction had 4 bases not matched to a gene; V was cut back by 4 bases and J by 3 bases. This CDR3 has 14 residues. CDR1 and CDR2 (germline): GTSNPN, SVGIG (reference sequence). The CDR3, as DNA: TGTGCCTGGACCGTGGGACTAGCGACAGATACGCAGTATTTT. Amino acids: CAWTVGLATDTQYF.

The chain has TRBV7-8 and TRBJ2-7; perhaps TRBD2 as D (6 bases). The V end was cut by 1 base, the J end by 2 bases, with 9 bases between. The CDR3 has 14 residues. The germline V gene encodes CDR1 SGHVS and CDR2 FQNEAQ. DNA for the CDR3: TGTGCCAGCAGCTTAGACGGGAGCGCCTACGAGCAGTACTTC. Its protein product is CASSLDGSAYEQYF.

The chain has TRBV28 and TRBJ1-4, with D tentatively TRBD1 (5 bases). In germline, CDR1 is MDHEN, CDR2 SYDVKM. Trimming removed 7 bases at V and 3 bases at J, with 6 bases between. The length of the CDR3 is 12 residues. This CDR3 reads CASKQANEKLFF. CDR3 nucleotide sequence: TGTGCCAGCAAACAGGCTAATGAAAAACTGTTTTTT.

This chain uses TRBV11-3 with TRBJ2-1; 10 bases agree with TRBD1. CDR3 length: 15 residues. V gave up 5 bases and J gave up 2 bases; unmatched junction bases: 3. Germline loops: CDR1 SGHNT, CDR2 YENEEA. In nucleotides, the CDR3 is TGTGCCAGCAGCCGGGACAGGGGCCCCTACAATGAGCAGTTCTTC. Amino acids: CASSRDRGPYNEQFF.

The chain carries TRBV6-1 and TRBJ2-1; D unclear. The ends were cut back, 5 bases at V and 7 bases at J, with 9 bases in the middle. The CDR3 has 12 amino acids. Germline values: CDR1 MNHNS, CDR2 SASEGT. The CDR3 nucleotides read TGTGCCAGCAGTCAAAGGGTTAATGAGCAGTTCTTC. Its protein product is CASSQRVNEQFF.

The rearrangement links TRBV11-2 to TRBJ2-1, with 9 bases aligning to TRBD1. J lost 7 bases, V lost 5 bases, and 9 bases had no gene match. The CDR3 extends over 15 amino acids. CDR1 is SGHAT and CDR2 is FQNNGV in the germline V gene. CDR3 amino acids: CASSLRTGAGNEQFF. The DNA for the CDR3 is TGTGCCAGCAGCCTTCGGACAGGGGCAGGGAATGAGCAGTTCTTC.

This clone was seen only a few times. V gene TRBV11-2 combines with J gene TRBJ2-6, with D maybe TRBD1 (5 bases). V lost 5 bases and J 6 bases, leaving 14 bases between the germline ends. The CDR3 loop spans 15 amino acids. Germline-derived CDR1 and CDR2 are SGHAT and FQNNGV. CDR3: CASSPSTGVANVLTF. CDR3 bases: TGTGCCAGCAGCCCAAGCACAGGAGTGGCCAACGTCCTGACTTTC.